The T cell receptor beta chain described here comes from a study of cytomegalovirus exposure and HLA in healthy donors. Study at large: HLA-typed donors were the source of approximately 80 million unique TCRs held in an early data release.

In regard to this clone: Its antigen is unidentified.

The PCR used 60 Vbeta and 13 Jbeta primers. The method was immunoSEQ multiplex PCR; TCRdb's version includes in-frame clones alone and lacks a portion of them. The data hold about 130,000 clones, with roughly 70% observed a single time. The ends lost 5 bases at V and 3 bases at J; junction bases unmatched: 12. Germline V lookup: CDR1 SEHNR, CDR2 FQNEAQ (reference sequence). This CDR3 spans 17 amino acids. General study results and limits: In a later analysis, specific HLA alleles were associated with approximately 16,000 TCR beta sequences at a 0.05 false discovery rate. A missense variant in DCLRE1C was later tied to TCR beta V- and J-gene trimming.

Sequenced: PBMCs. This TCR derives from a human donor in good health. This chain links TRBV7-9 with TRBJ2-3; 9 nucleotides match TRBD2. This chain's CDR3 is CASSRLGWREGTDTQYF. The DNA for the CDR3 is TGTGCCAGCAGCCGCCTCGGATGGCGGGAGGGAACAGATACGCAGTATTTT.